This paragraph reports one T cell receptor beta chain. Its specificity is unknown. Three pairs of healthy female monozygous twins were the donors. Likely shared infections and vaccines: all three twin pairs were reared together. The sample belongs to a study of identical twins' blood T cells. Study details: About 50 million reads came from 12 libraries, six alpha, six beta.

Findings and limits, study-wide: Shared environment remains a possible cause of twin similarity.

TCRdb used MiXCR to reprocess the 5' RACE reads, holding one entry per CDR3 protein. The sample shows a few hundred thousand distinct CDR3 sequences, roughly 31% of them seen only once. The sequenced material came from PBMCs. This TCR derives from a woman aged 18 to 55 in good health.

CDR3 coding DNA: TGTGCTAGTGGCCCCTACAGGGACCCCACAGATACGCAGTATTTT. Its protein is CASGPYRDPTDTQYF. The V gene is TRBV12-5, the J gene TRBJ2-3, with D possibly being TRBD1 (6 bases). Trimming took off 6 bases at V and 2 bases at J, with 15 bases between the two ends. Germline values: CDR1 LGHNT, CDR2 FRNRAP. The CDR3 spans 15 residues.